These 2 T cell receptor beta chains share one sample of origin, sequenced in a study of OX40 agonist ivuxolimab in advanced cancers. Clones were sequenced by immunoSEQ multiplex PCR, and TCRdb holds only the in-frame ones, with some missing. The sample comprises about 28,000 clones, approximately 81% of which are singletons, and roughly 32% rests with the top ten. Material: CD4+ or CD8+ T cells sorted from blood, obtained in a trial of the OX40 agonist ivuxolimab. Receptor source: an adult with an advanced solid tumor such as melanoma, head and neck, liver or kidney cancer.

As DNA, the CDR3 is TGTGCCAGCAGCTCATGGGACAGGCAAGAGACCCAGTACTTC. This translates into CASSSWDRQETQYF. The rearrangement links TRBV11-3 to TRBJ2-5; 8 positions agree with TRBD1. Germline V gene sequence: CDR1 SGHNT, CDR2 YENEEA. Unmatched junction bases numbered 3, after V lost 4 bases and J lost 2 bases. CDR3 length equals 14 residues. Full variable domain (remainder filled in from reference TRBV11-3 and TRBJ2-5): EAGVVQSPRYKIIEKKQPVAFWCNPISGHNTLYWYLQNLGQGPELLIRYENEEAVDDSQLPKDRFSAERLKGVDSTLKIQPAELGDSAVYLCASSSWDRQETQYFGPGTRLLVL.

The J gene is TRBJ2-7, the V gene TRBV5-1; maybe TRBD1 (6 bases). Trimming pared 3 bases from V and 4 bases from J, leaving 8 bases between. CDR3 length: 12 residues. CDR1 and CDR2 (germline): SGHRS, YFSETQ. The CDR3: CASSSTGYEQYF. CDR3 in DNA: TGCGCCAGCAGCTCCACAGGGTACGAGCAGTACTTC.